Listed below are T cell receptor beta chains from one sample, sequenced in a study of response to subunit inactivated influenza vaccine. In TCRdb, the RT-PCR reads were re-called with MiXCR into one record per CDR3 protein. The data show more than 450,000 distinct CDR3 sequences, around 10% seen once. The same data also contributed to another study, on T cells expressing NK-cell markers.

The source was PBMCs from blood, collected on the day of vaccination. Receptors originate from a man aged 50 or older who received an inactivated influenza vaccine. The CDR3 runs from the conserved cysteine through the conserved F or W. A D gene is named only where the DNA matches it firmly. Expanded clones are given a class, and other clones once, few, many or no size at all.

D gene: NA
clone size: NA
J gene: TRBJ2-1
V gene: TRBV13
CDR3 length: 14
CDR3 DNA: TGTGCCAGCAGCTCAGTTCATGTCTACAATGAGCAGTTCTTC
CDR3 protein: CASSSVHVYNEQFF

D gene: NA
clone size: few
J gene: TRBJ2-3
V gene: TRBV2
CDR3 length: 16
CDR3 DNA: TGTGCCAGCAGAGGACAGCCTAGGACTAGCACAGATACGCAGTATTTT
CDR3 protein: CASRGQPRTSTDTQYF

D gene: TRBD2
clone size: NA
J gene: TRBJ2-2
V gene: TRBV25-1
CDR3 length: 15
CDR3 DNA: TGTGCCAGCAGCCCCCTCGGGGGGTACACCGGGGAGCTGTTTTTT
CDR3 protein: CASSPLGGYTGELFF

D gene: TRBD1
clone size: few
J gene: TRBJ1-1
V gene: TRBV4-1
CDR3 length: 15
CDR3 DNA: TGCGCCAGCAGCCATGCCGGACAGGGGCGGACTGAAGCTTTCTTT
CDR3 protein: CASSHAGQGRTEAFF

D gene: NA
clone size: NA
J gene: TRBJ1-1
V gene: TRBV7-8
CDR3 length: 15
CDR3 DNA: TGTGCCAGCAGCTTGTCCCGGACTGAGAACACTGAAGCTTTCTTT
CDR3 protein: CASSLSRTENTEAFF

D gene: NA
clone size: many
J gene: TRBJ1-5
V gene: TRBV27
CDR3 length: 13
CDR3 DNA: TGTGCCAGCAGTTTTAGCAGGAATCAGCCCCAGCATTTT
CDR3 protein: CASSFSRNQPQHF

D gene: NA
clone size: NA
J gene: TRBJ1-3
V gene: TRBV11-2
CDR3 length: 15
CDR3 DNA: TGTGCCAGCAGCTCCCTTGGTAGCTCTGGAAACACCATATATTTT
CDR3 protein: CASSSLGSSGNTIYF

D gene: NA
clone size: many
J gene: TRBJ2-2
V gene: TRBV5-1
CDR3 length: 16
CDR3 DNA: TGCGCCAGCAGCCTCTCCCCTAACGCGAACACCGGGGAGCTGTTTTTT
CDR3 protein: CASSLSPNANTGELFF

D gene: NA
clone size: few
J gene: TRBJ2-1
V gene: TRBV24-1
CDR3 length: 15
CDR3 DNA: TGTGCCACCAGTGATCCGGGACAACCACACAATGAGCAGTTCTTC
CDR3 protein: CATSDPGQPHNEQFF

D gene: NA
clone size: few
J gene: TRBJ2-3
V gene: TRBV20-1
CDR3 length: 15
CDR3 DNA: TGCAGTGCTGGGGCTAACCACATACCCCCAGATACGCAGTATTTT
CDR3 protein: CSAGANHIPPDTQYF

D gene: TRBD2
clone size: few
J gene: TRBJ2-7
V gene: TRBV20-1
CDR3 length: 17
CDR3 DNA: TGCAGTGCTAGACAGATACCGCCCGGGACTAGTCCCTACGAGCAGTACTTC
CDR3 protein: CSARQIPPGTSPYEQYF

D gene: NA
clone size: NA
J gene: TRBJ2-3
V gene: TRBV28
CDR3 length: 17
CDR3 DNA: TGTGCCAGCAGTCAACCTAAGCAAGCGGCACGGACAGATACGCAGTATTTT
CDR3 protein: CASSQPKQAARTDTQYF

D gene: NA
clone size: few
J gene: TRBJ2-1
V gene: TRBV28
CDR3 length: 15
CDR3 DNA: TGTGCCAGCAGTGACGGACGGGACTCCTACAATGAGCAGTTCTTC
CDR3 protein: CASSDGRDSYNEQFF

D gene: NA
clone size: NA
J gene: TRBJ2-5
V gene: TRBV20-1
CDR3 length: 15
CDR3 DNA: TGCAGTGCTAGAGTCGCTTCGGGACTTCAAGAGACCCAGTACTTC
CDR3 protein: CSARVASGLQETQYF

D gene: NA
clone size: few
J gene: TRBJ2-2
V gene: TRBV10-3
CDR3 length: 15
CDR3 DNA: TGTGCCATCAGTGAGGGGGACACCAACACCGGGGAGCTGTTTTTT
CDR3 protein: CAISEGDTNTGELFF

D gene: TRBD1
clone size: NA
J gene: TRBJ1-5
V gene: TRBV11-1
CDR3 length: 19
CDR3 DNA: TGTGCCAGCAGCTTAGAATCCGGGACAGGGGACCTTAACAATCAGCCCCAGCATTTT
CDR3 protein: CASSLESGTGDLNNQPQHF

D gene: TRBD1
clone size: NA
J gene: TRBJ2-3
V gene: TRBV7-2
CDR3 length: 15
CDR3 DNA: TGTGCCAGCAGCTTAGACAGGGGCAGCGCAGATACGCAGTATTTT
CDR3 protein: CASSLDRGSADTQYF

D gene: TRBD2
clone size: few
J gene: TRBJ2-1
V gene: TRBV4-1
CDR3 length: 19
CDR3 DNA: TGCGCCAGCAGCCCCCGAGGACTAGCGGGGGGCCAACCCTACAATGAGCAGTTCTTC
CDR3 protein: CASSPRGLAGGQPYNEQFF

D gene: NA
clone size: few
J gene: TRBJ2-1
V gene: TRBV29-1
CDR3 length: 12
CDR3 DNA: TGCAGCGTGCAGGACGGGACGTATGAGCAGTTCTTC
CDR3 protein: CSVQDGTYEQFF

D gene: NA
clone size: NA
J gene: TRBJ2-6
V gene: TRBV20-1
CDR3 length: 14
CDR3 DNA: TGCAGTGCTAGTGGAGCGTATGGGGCCAACGTCCTGACTTTC
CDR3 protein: CSASGAYGANVLTF